Below, 7 T cell receptor beta chains from the same sample are listed, as sequenced in a study of shared clonotypes between healthy human individuals. Sequenced by immunoSEQ multiplex PCR; TCRdb stores in-frame clones only, minus some. The sample records about 2.4 million clones, 93% being singletons. Sequenced input: naive CD4+ T cells from PBMCs. The subset is: CD45RA+ positively selected. The receptor set was obtained from a man aged 18 to 29 in good health. Some clones in this sample may be carry-over from other donors' samples.

Regarding this clone: One junction end does not reproduce the germline sequence, and a read error may be involved. The chain uses TRBV7-9 and TRBJ2-7; TRBD1 matches at 7 bases. Germline V gene lookup returns CDR1 SEHNR and CDR2 FQNEAQ (reference sequence). The CDR3 is made up of 16 amino acids. The CDR3 DNA is TGTGCCAGCAGCACTCCCCAGGGGGAGAGAACCTACGAGCAGTGCTTC. Its protein product is CASSTPQGERTYEQCF.

This rearrangement joins TRBV2 to TRBJ2-7, with D perhaps given as TRBD1 or TRBD2 (5 bases each). Germline V CDR1 and CDR2: SNHLY, FYNNEI. The CDR3 sequence is 13 residues long. The V gene lost 7 bases and the J gene lost 0 bases, with 10 bases spanning the gap. The DNA for the CDR3 is TGTGCCAGCACCCTCGGGACCTCCTACGAGCAGTACTTC. It is translated as CASTLGTSYEQYF.

As to this clone: Other DNA sequences in the same sample also yield this CDR3. CDR3: CASSSTSGITDTQYF. The CDR3 DNA reads TGTGCCAGCAGTTCGACTAGCGGGATCACAGATACGCAGTATTTT. The rearrangement joins TRBV2 to TRBJ2-3; 11 bases agree with TRBD2. Germline V CDR1 and CDR2: SNHLY, FYNNEI. Unmatched junction bases numbered 3, after V lost 5 bases and J lost 2 bases. The CDR3 is made up of 15 amino acids. Supplemented by reference TRBV2 and TRBJ2-3, the full variable domain reads EPEVTQTPSHQVTQMGQEVILRCVPISNHLYFYWYRQILGQKVEFLVSFYNNEISEKSEIFDDQFSVERPDGSNFTLKIRSTKLEDSAMYFCASSSTSGITDTQYFGPGTRLTVL.

The chain employs TRBV6-5 and TRBJ1-4, with D unclear. The CDR3 sequence is 15 residues long. Germline CDR1 and CDR2: MNHEY and SVGAGI. Trimming cost V 0 bases and J 7 bases, with 12 bases left between them. For the CDR3, the DNA is TGTGCCAGCAGTTACTCAAATTCAGGTTTTGAAAAACTGTTTTTT. Its translation: CASSYSNSGFEKLFF.

In its sample, this clone was seen once. This chain joins TRBV28 and TRBJ2-7; D might be TRBD1 (6 bases). V was pared by 3 bases and J by 2 bases, with 11 bases between. The germline V gene has CDR1 MDHEN and CDR2 SYDVKM. This CDR3 has 14 residues. CDR3 sequence reads: CASSFSGVTYEQYF. In DNA, the CDR3 is TGTGCCAGCAGTTTTTCAGGGGTAACCTACGAGCAGTACTTC.

The chain is built from TRBV9 and TRBJ1-1, with D unresolved. CDR1 is SGDLS, CDR2 YYNGEE, per germline. The CDR3 runs to 13 residues. Trimming removed 1 base from V and 1 base from J, with 5 bases in between. CDR3 DNA: TGTGCCAGCAGCGTAAACTGGAACACTGAAGCTTTCTTT. This codes for CASSVNWNTEAFF.

V is TRBV18 and J is TRBJ2-3, with 9 bases lining up with TRBD2. After removal of 3 bases from V and 6 bases from J, the junction contained 4 bases not matched to a gene. The CDR3 is 14 residues long. Germline V gene lookup returns CDR1 KGHSH and CDR2 LQKENI. The CDR3 protein is CASSPGLASDTQYF. CDR3 nucleotide sequence: TGTGCCAGCTCACCGGGACTAGCTTCCGATACGCAGTATTTT.